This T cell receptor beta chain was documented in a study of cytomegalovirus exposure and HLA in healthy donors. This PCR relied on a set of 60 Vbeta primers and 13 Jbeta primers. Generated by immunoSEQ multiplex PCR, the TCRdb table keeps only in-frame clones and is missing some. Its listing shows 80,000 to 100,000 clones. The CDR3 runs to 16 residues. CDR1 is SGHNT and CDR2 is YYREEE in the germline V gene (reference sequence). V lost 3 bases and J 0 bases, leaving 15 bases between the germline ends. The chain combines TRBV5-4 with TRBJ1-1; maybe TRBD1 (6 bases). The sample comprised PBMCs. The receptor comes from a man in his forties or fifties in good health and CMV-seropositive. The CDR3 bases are TGTGCCAGCAGCTCCAAACCCAGGGGCATGAACACTGAAGCTTTCTTT. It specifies CASSSKPRGMNTEAFF.